The 22 T cell receptor beta chains presented below share a single source sample, sequenced in a study of T cells after yellow fever vaccination (dated by TCRdb to the late 2010s). The intended sense of this specimen's treatment or condition label: live attenuated yellow fever vaccine strain. Library preparation used 5' RACE. Sequencing used an Illumina HiSeq 2500. In TCRdb, the public reads were trimmed at Q25 with fastp and aligned with MiXCR, with productive beta chains retained. CDR3 protein sequences are deduplicated, and each keeps its most common genes and DNA. This sample holds some 110,000 distinct CDR3 sequences; 8.4% were observed only once. The ten largest clones take up approximately 24% of the sample. Sequencing was performed on CD8+ T cells sorted from PBMCs, taken 45 days after the yellow fever booster vaccination. The receptors shown here come from a man aged 25-40 years who received the YFV17D yellow fever vaccine.

The rearrangement joins TRBV20-1 to TRBJ2-5; the D is unclear. This CDR3 has 11 amino acids. Germline V CDR1 and CDR2: DFQATT, SNEGSKA (reference sequence). V lost 5 bases, J lost 8 bases, and 12 bases lay in between. CDR3 in amino acids: CSAVHPQTQYF. Here the CDR3 DNA reads TGCAGTGCTGTCCACCCGCAAACCCAGTACTTC.

The rearrangement uses TRBV14 and TRBJ1-1, with D possibly TRBD1 on 5 matching bases. There are 13 residues in the CDR3. Trimming cost V 3 bases and J 3 bases, with 8 bases left between them. CDR1 and CDR2 (germline): SGHDN, FVKESK. CDR3 in amino acids: CASSHRADTEAFF. The CDR3 DNA reads TGTGCCAGCAGCCACAGGGCGGACACTGAAGCTTTCTTT.

This clonotype was seen more than once but under ten times. V is TRBV5-4 and J is TRBJ2-7, with a tentative D call TRBD2 (5 bases). The CDR3 totals 13 residues. From germline, CDR1 is SGHNT and CDR2 YYREEE (reference sequence). V lost 0 bases, J lost 6 bases, and 10 bases lay in between. As DNA, the CDR3 is TGTGCCAGCAGCTTGGGGCCTCGGGGCGAGCAGTACTTC. Its translation: CASSLGPRGEQYF.

This clonotype was seen many times. V and J are TRBV7-2 and TRBJ1-5; the D is unclear. The germline CDR1 and CDR2 sequences are SGHTA and FQGNSA. Trimming took 1 base from V and 6 from J, leaving 10 bases between them. This CDR3 has 14 amino acids. CDR3 coding DNA: TGTGCCAGCAGCTTAGGCGGCTACAGTCAGCCCCAGCATTTT. Translation: CASSLGGYSQPQHF.

In this sample, this clonotype turned up a few times. The chain uses TRBV13 and TRBJ2-7, with D perhaps TRBD2 (6 bases). The germline CDR1 and CDR2 sequences are PRHDT and FYEKMQ (reference sequence). The germline V and J ends were trimmed by 2 bases and 2 bases, with 10 bases remaining between them. The CDR3 loop spans 14 amino acids. The CDR3 coding sequence is TGTGCCAGCAGCTTACGGGGAGGTACCTACGAGCAGTACTTC. It encodes CASSLRGGTYEQYF. Based on the CDR3 plus reference TRBV13 and TRBJ2-7, the full variable domain is AAGVIQSPRHLIKEKRETATLKCYPIPRHDTVYWYQQGPGQDPQFLISFYEKMQSDKGSIPDRFSAQQFSDYHSELNMSSLELGDSALYFCASSLRGGTYEQYFGPGTRLTVT.

The chain joins TRBV12-5 to TRBJ2-4, with 10 bases matching TRBD1. J lost 0 bases, V lost 3 bases, and 8 bases had no gene match. The germline V gene has CDR1 LGHNT and CDR2 FRNRAP. This CDR3 has 18 residues. Written as DNA, the CDR3 is TGTGCTAGTGGTTTCCCTCCCGGGACAGGGGAAGCCAAAAACATTCAGTACTTC. Protein: CASGFPPGTGEAKNIQYF.

CDR3 in DNA: TGTGCCACCAGCAGAGACGGGGCCTTAGTAGCGCCCCAGCATTTT. Protein sequence: CATSRDGALVAPQHF. This chain links TRBV15 with TRBJ1-5; a weak D match, TRBD1 (5 bases). CDR3 length equals 15 residues. The V gene lost 0 bases and the J gene lost 9 bases, with 15 bases spanning the gap. From germline, CDR1 is LNHNV and CDR2 YYDKDF (reference sequence).

The table lists this clonotype with a few counts. The genes are TRBV10-3 and TRBJ2-5, with D tentatively TRBD1 (6 bases). This CDR3 has 13 amino acids. The germline V and J ends were trimmed by 3 bases and 5 bases, with 10 bases remaining between them. The germline V gene has CDR1 ENHRY and CDR2 SYGVKD. This CDR3 is CAISDTGIETQYF. The CDR3 DNA reads TGTGCCATCAGTGATACAGGGATCGAGACCCAGTACTTC.

This clonotype was detected ten times or more. The V gene is TRBV10-2, the J gene TRBJ2-5, with D possibly being TRBD2 (6 bases). The germline gives CDR1 WSHSY, CDR2 SAAADI. The CDR3 consists of 16 residues. Trimming took off 0 bases at V and 1 base at J, with 12 bases between the two ends. The CDR3 reads CASSESEGFLQETQYF. The CDR3 nucleotides read TGCGCCAGCAGTGAGTCGGAGGGATTCCTCCAAGAGACCCAGTACTTC.

The table lists this clonotype with many counts. For the CDR3, the DNA is TGTGCCAGCAGTCGACTAGCGGGAGCAATCTACGAGCAGTACTTC. It specifies CASSRLAGAIYEQYF. The chain combines TRBV6-2 or TRBV6-3 with TRBJ2-7, with 12 positions matching TRBD2. J was trimmed by 3 bases and V by 5 bases; bases with no gene match: 5. Germline V gives CDR1 MNHEY, CDR2 SVGEGT. CDR3 length: 15 residues.

This sequence joins TRBV5-1 and TRBJ2-5; TRBD1 aligns across 10 bases. Germline loops: CDR1 SGHRS, CDR2 YFSETQ. The CDR3 is made up of 15 amino acids. The ends lost 3 bases at V and 3 bases at J; junction bases unmatched: 5. This CDR3 is CASSSPGTGEETQYF. CDR3 DNA: TGCGCCAGCAGCTCCCCTGGGACAGGGGAAGAGACCCAGTACTTC. Complete variable domain (other parts from reference TRBV5-1 and TRBJ2-5): KAGVTQTPRYLIKTRGQQVTLSCSPISGHRSVSWYQQTPGQGLQFLFEYFSETQRNKGNFPGRFSGRQFSNSRSEMNVSTLELGDSALYLCASSSPGTGEETQYFGPGTRLLVL.

This clonotype was detected many times. The chain has TRBV9 and TRBJ1-5; perhaps TRBD1 as D (6 bases). The V end lost 4 bases, the J end lost 7 bases, and 15 bases lay between the germline ends. This CDR3 spans 14 amino acids. Looked up from germline, CDR1 is SGDLS and CDR2 is YYNGEE. The CDR3 bases are TGTGCCAGCAGCCCCTACGAAGGGGGGCAGCCCCAGCATTTT. Its translation: CASSPYEGGQPQHF.

This clonotype has a count of ten or more. The rearrangement uses TRBV20-1 and TRBJ2-5, with D unclear. In germline, CDR1 is DFQATT, CDR2 SNEGSKA (reference sequence). This CDR3 is 15 amino acids long. Trimming left V 1 base short and J 0 bases short, with 12 bases between. The CDR3 loop reads CSARGDPAYQETQYF. CDR3 nucleotide sequence: TGCAGTGCTAGAGGTGATCCCGCGTACCAAGAGACCCAGTACTTC.

At least ten counts were recorded for this clonotype. This rearrangement joins TRBV20-1 to TRBJ2-5; 7 positions match TRBD2. CDR3 length: 14 amino acids. The germline V gene has CDR1 DFQATT and CDR2 SNEGSKA (reference sequence). V shed 3 bases, J shed 0 bases, and the junction held 4 bases outside the gene matches. CDR3 DNA sequence: TGCAGTGCTAGTCGGCTAGCGGACCAAGAGACCCAGTACTTC. Translated: CSASRLADQETQYF.

This clonotype was detected many times. V and J are TRBV29-1 and TRBJ2-7; D is uncertain. The CDR3 has 12 residues. V was pared by 6 bases and J by 1 base, with 10 bases between. Germline CDR1 and CDR2: SQVTM and ANQGSEA. The CDR3 bases are TGCAGCGTGGCCGAGGATTCCTACGAGCAGTACTTC. Translation: CSVAEDSYEQYF.

This clonotype was seen many times. This chain uses TRBV9 with TRBJ2-1; 10 nucleotides agree with TRBD2. CDR1 and CDR2 from the germline V gene are SGDLS and YYNGEE. The CDR3 extends over 15 amino acids. V was clipped by 3 bases and J by 7 bases; unmatched bases: 7. The CDR3 spells CASSGLAGVFNEQFF. The CDR3 DNA is TGTGCCAGCAGCGGTCTAGCGGGAGTATTTAATGAGCAGTTCTTC.

This clonotype showed up just a few times. V and J are TRBV27 and TRBJ2-2; D is undetermined. The length of the CDR3 is 15 residues. V shed 1 base and J shed 7 bases, with 13 bases lying between them. The V gene's germline CDR1 is MNHEY and CDR2 SMNVEV (reference sequence). The CDR3 region is CASSLYVGAGGELFF. The CDR3 DNA is TGTGCCAGCAGTTTATATGTTGGAGCCGGCGGGGAGCTGTTTTTT.

This clonotype has at least ten counts. The chain carries TRBV5-4 and TRBJ1-1, with TRBD1 identical over 7 bases. V was clipped by 3 bases and J by 5 bases; unmatched bases: 4. The CDR3 has 13 residues. Germline V gene data show CDR1 as SGHNT and CDR2 as YYREEE (reference sequence). The CDR3 reads CASSSGGGTEAFF. As DNA, the CDR3 is TGTGCCAGCAGCTCAGGGGGTGGGACTGAAGCTTTCTTT.

This clonotype was observed at least ten times. This rearrangement joins TRBV12-3 or TRBV12-4 to TRBJ1-4; D gene uncertain. This CDR3 region has 12 residues. V dropped 3 bases and J dropped 11 bases, with 10 bases sitting between them. The CDR3 loop is CASSFTTLKLFF. The DNA of the CDR3 is TGTGCCAGCAGTTTCACGACCCTTAAACTGTTTTTT.

This clonotype was seen a handful of times. The genes are TRBV18 and TRBJ2-1, with TRBD1 as a possible D gene (6 bases). The CDR3 is 16 amino acids. CDR1 is KGHSH and CDR2 is LQKENI in the germline V gene. Trimming left V 0 bases short and J 0 bases short, with 9 bases between. CDR3: CASSPPSDSSYNEQFF. The CDR3 DNA follows: TGTGCCAGCTCACCACCATCGGACAGCTCCTACAATGAGCAGTTCTTC.

This clonotype was recorded many times. The rearrangement joins TRBV20-1 to TRBJ2-7; D is perhaps TRBD2 (5 bases). This CDR3 is 18 amino acids long. CDR1 is DFQATT and CDR2 is SNEGSKA in the germline V gene (reference sequence). The ends were cut back, 5 bases at V and 4 bases at J, with 30 bases in the middle. The CDR3 bases are TGCAGTGCTCCCGGCCCGGTAGGTGGCGGGCCCCTGTCGTACGAGCAGTACTTC. It specifies CSAPGPVGGGPLSYEQYF.

This clonotype occurred many times. The J gene is TRBJ2-7, the V gene TRBV5-1; D is perhaps TRBD1 (6 bases). The CDR3 totals 15 residues. The V and J ends lost 3 bases and 1 base respectively, with 14 bases between them. Germline CDR1 and CDR2: SGHRS and YFSETQ. CDR3 nucleotides: TGCGCCAGCAGCTCGACGATACAGGGTTCCTACGAGCAGTACTTC. Protein product: CASSSTIQGSYEQYF. The variable domain in full, completed from reference TRBV5-1 and TRBJ2-7, reads KAGVTQTPRYLIKTRGQQVTLSCSPISGHRSVSWYQQTPGQGLQFLFEYFSETQRNKGNFPGRFSGRQFSNSRSEMNVSTLELGDSALYLCASSSTIQGSYEQYFGPGTRLTVT.